Below, 21 T cell receptor beta chains from the same sample are listed, as sequenced in a study of T cells after posttransplantation cyclophosphamide. Treatment was busulfan-fludarabine conditioning, a marrow graft, and cyclophosphamide on days +3 and +4. Some clones are missing from TCRdb's copy, which holds only in-frame ones; the method was immunoSEQ multiplex PCR. This repertoire holds about 12,000 clones, and none appear only once. The sample here was PBMCs, taken after allogeneic stem cell transplant with posttransplant cyclophosphamide. The receptors were gathered from a female patient between 40 and 55 years old who received an allogeneic stem cell transplant from an unrelated donor, was CMV-positive, and had acute GVHD only. Some T cells may be supplied by the graft donor.

This clone was observed at least ten times. The chain links TRBV6-1 to TRBJ2-1; 7 bases are shared with TRBD1. Unmatched junction bases numbered 9, after V lost 7 bases and J lost 6 bases. The CDR3 covers 14 residues. The germline CDR1 and CDR2 sequences are MNHNS and SASEGT. Written as DNA, the CDR3 is TGTGCCAGCACCCTGGGACAGCATGGCAATGAGCAGTTCTTC. Residues: CASTLGQHGNEQFF.

This clone occurred a few times. The chain is built from TRBV7-6 and TRBJ1-5, with 10 bases that match TRBD1. With 5 bases clipped from V and 6 bases from J, the junction kept 13 bases outside the gene matches. The germline V gene has CDR1 SGHVS and CDR2 FNYEAQ. CDR3 length: 17 amino acids. CDR3 amino acids: CASSTRPGQGSSQPQHF. Here the CDR3 DNA reads TGTGCCAGCAGCACCCGTCCGGGACAGGGGTCAAGTCAGCCCCAGCATTTT.

This clone was counted at least ten times. The chain is built from TRBV2 and TRBJ1-2, with D perhaps matching TRBD1 (6 bases). The germline V gene has CDR1 SNHLY and CDR2 FYNNEI. The CDR3 covers 15 residues. Trimming removed 8 bases from V and 2 bases from J, with 18 bases in between. The chain's CDR3 is CASLLGGRGNYGYTF. CDR3 nucleotide sequence: TGTGCCAGCCTCCTGGGGGGGCGCGGCAACTATGGCTACACCTTC.

This clone was picked up many times. CDR3 sequence (DNA): TGTGCCAGCAGCTTAGCGGGACAATCCTACAATGAGCAGTTCTTC. This codes for CASSLAGQSYNEQFF. The chain joins TRBV7-2 to TRBJ2-1; TRBD1 might be the D (6 bases). This CDR3 contains 15 residues. The V and J ends lost 0 bases and 1 base respectively, with 7 bases between them. CDR1 is SGHTA and CDR2 is FQGNSA in the germline V gene.

This clone was observed many times. The chain joins TRBV9 to TRBJ2-7; tentatively, D is TRBD1 (6 bases). The CDR3 loop spans 14 amino acids. V lost 2 bases and J lost 2, with 11 bases in between. In germline, CDR1 is SGDLS, CDR2 YYNGEE. The CDR3 loop reads CASSVGDITYEQYF. The CDR3 region has the DNA TGTGCCAGCAGCGTCGGGGACATTACCTACGAGCAGTACTTC.

This clone occurred many times. The chain employs TRBV19 and TRBJ2-7, with 7 bases that match TRBD1. The V gene end was trimmed by 8 bases and the J gene end by 0 bases; junction bases not matched to a gene: 7. CDR1 and CDR2 from the germline V gene are LNHDA and SQIVND (reference sequence). The CDR3 length is 14 residues. The CDR3 reads CASADRSISYEQYF. The DNA of the CDR3 is TGTGCCAGTGCGGACAGGTCCATCTCCTACGAGCAGTACTTC.

This clone was seen repeatedly, ten times or more. In DNA, the CDR3 is TGTGCCAGCAGCTCTATGGGACAGACAGATACGCAGTATTTT. Its translation is CASSSMGQTDTQYF. The chain recombines TRBV7-9 with TRBJ2-3; 7 bases agree with TRBD1. V was pared by 4 bases and J by 3 bases, with 4 bases of the junction left unmatched. Germline assignment: CDR1 SEHNR and CDR2 FQNEAQ (reference sequence). There are 14 residues in the CDR3.

This clone has at least ten counts. The chain links TRBV27 to TRBJ2-3; 7 bases are shared with TRBD2. The germline gives CDR1 MNHEY, CDR2 SMNVEV (reference sequence). The J segment lost 0 bases and the V segment lost 10 bases, leaving 10 bases of the junction unmatched. This CDR3 spans 15 amino acids. The CDR3 region is CATWSLAESTDTQYF. The CDR3, as DNA: TGTGCCACTTGGTCGCTAGCGGAGAGCACAGATACGCAGTATTTT.

This clone has a count of ten or more. V is TRBV7-3 and J is TRBJ2-5; 14 bases are a match to TRBD2. V dropped 5 bases and J dropped 4; count of bases not matched to a gene: 3. This CDR3 has 15 amino acids. The V gene's germline CDR1 is SGHTA and CDR2 FQGTGA. The CDR3 loop is CASSTGLAGVETQYF. CDR3 DNA: TGTGCCAGCAGCACGGGACTAGCGGGAGTAGAGACCCAGTACTTC.

In this sample, this clone turned up a few times. The genes are TRBV19 and TRBJ1-5, with 8 nucleotides matching TRBD1. CDR1 is LNHDA and CDR2 is SQIVND in the germline V gene (reference sequence). J gave up 1 base and V 2 bases, and 1 base lay outside the gene matches. The CDR3 extends over 15 amino acids. CDR3 nucleotides: TGTGCCAGTAGTATAACAGGGGGGAGCAATCAGCCCCAGCATTTT. Translation gives CASSITGGSNQPQHF.

The V gene is TRBV25-1, the J gene TRBJ1-2; D unresolved. This CDR3 comprises 13 residues. V was trimmed by 7 bases and J by 8 bases, leaving 17 bases between them. Germline assignment: CDR1 MGHDK and CDR2 SYGVNS. CDR3 region: CASTRPGTAGYTF. The CDR3 DNA follows: TGTGCCAGCACCCGGCCGGGAACCGCCGGCTACACCTTC.

This clone was counted ten times or more. V gene TRBV7-7 combines with J gene TRBJ2-1, with 11 bases matching TRBD2. J lost 10 bases, V lost 1 base, and 3 bases had no gene match. CDR3 length: 14 amino acids. Germline CDR1 reads SSHAT; CDR2 reads FNYEAQ (reference sequence). The CDR3 here is CASSLVPSGGEQFF. CDR3 in DNA: TGTGCCAGCAGCTTAGTACCTAGCGGGGGGGAGCAGTTCTTC.

The table lists this clone with a few counts. The chain links TRBV5-4 to TRBJ2-1, with TRBD1 as a possible D gene (6 bases). V lost 3 bases, J lost 4 bases, and 20 bases lay in between. The CDR3 spans 17 residues. Germline V lookup: CDR1 SGHNT, CDR2 YYREEE (reference sequence). CDR3 coding DNA: TGTGCCAGCAGCTCGGGACCGAAACCGGGACATTACAATGAGCAGTTCTTC. It yields the protein CASSSGPKPGHYNEQFF.

This clone was detected only a few times. This sequence joins TRBV28 and TRBJ2-7; D is undetermined. This CDR3 is built from 13 residues. V shed 7 bases and J shed 1 base, with 11 bases lying between them. Germline V gene lookup returns CDR1 MDHEN and CDR2 SYDVKM. CDR3 coding DNA: TGTGCCAGCAATCTCTCGGGTTCCTACGAGCAGTACTTC. It translates to CASNLSGSYEQYF.

This clone was counted a few times. The chain employs TRBV27 and TRBJ1-4; 7 bases are shared with TRBD1. Trimming removed 6 bases from V and 3 bases from J; junction bases left unmatched: 4. CDR1 MNHEY and CDR2 SMNVEV come from the germline V gene (reference sequence). The CDR3 extends over 14 amino acids. As DNA, the CDR3 is TGTGCCAGCAGCCTCACAGGGGCTAATGAAAAACTGTTTTTT. It translates to CASSLTGANEKLFF.

This clone has a count of ten or more. J is TRBJ1-3 and V is TRBV11-3; D perhaps matches TRBD1 (5 bases). This CDR3 is 15 amino acids long. The V gene lost 3 bases and the J gene lost 2 bases, with 11 bases spanning the gap. Per the germline V gene, CDR1 is SGHNT and CDR2 is YENEEA. CDR3 bases: TGTGCCAGCAGCTTTGGATCGGGGGCTGGAAACACCATATATTTT. Translating gives CASSFGSGAGNTIYF.

This clone was seen many times. This sequence joins TRBV5-6 and TRBJ2-3; 14 nucleotides agree with TRBD2. The CDR3 is 14 amino acids. CDR1 and CDR2 (germline): SGHDT, YYEEEE. V shed 4 bases and J 5 bases; nucleotides not matched to a gene: 0. The chain's CDR3 is CASSGLAGGDTQYF. CDR3 coding DNA: TGTGCCAGCAGCGGACTAGCGGGAGGAGATACGCAGTATTTT.

This clone appeared many times. This chain uses TRBV6-5 with TRBJ1-4; D call uncertain. The length of the CDR3 is 13 residues. V lost 0 bases and J lost 6, with 5 bases in between. Germline V gene data show CDR1 as MNHEY and CDR2 as SVGAGI. CDR3 region: CASSYSSYEKLFF. As DNA, the CDR3 is TGTGCCAGCAGTTACTCATCGTATGAAAAACTGTTTTTT.

Here the CDR3 reads CASSEKRDRAYEQYV. The CDR3 DNA reads as TGTGCCAGCAGTGAAAAGCGAGACAGGGCCTACGAGCAGTACGTC. The chain combines TRBV6-4 with TRBJ2-7; 7 nucleotides agree with TRBD1. Looked up from germline, CDR1 is MRHNA and CDR2 is SNTAGT. The V and J ends lost 3 bases and 2 bases, in that order; junction bases with no gene match: 7. The CDR3 consists of 15 residues.

This clone was counted at least ten times. V gene TRBV28 combines with J gene TRBJ2-6; 7 bases agree with TRBD1. Per germline, CDR1 MDHEN and CDR2 SYDVKM. Germline trimming cut 6 bases from V and 0 bases from J; bases unmatched to any gene: 11. The CDR3 is 18 residues long. The CDR3 DNA sequence: TGTGCCAGCAGCCTCCAACAGGGGAAGAGCTCTGGGGCCAACGTCCTGACTTTC. It translates to CASSLQQGKSSGANVLTF. The entire variable domain, with the rest obtained from reference TRBV28 and TRBJ2-6, is as follows: DVKVTQSSRYLVKRTGEKVFLECVQDMDHENMFWYRQDPGLGLRLIYFSYDVKMKEKGDIPEGYSVSREKKERFSLILESASTNQTSMYLCASSLQQGKSSGANVLTFGAGSRLTVL.

Ten or more counts support this clone. This chain uses TRBV4-1 with TRBJ2-3; 7 nucleotides align to TRBD1. V was clipped by 6 bases and J by 2 bases; unmatched bases: 8. This CDR3 region has 15 residues. CDR1 is MGHRA and CDR2 is YSYEKL in the germline V gene. CDR3 sequence: CASRGRDSLTDTQYF. Written as DNA, the CDR3 is TGCGCCAGCAGGGGCCGGGACAGCCTCACAGATACGCAGTATTTT.